The 22 T cell receptor beta chains below all came from one sample that was sequenced in a study of blood T cell repertoires in COVID-19. The assay was immunoSEQ multiplex PCR, and TCRdb's table has in-frame clones only and misses some. This repertoire shows under 200,000 clones, about 83% found once; its top ten account for 6% to 9%. Sequenced sample: peripheral blood. These receptors originate from a man in his forties who had recovered from COVID-19.

The chain recombines TRBV19 with TRBJ2-3; TRBD2 might be the D (5 bases). V gave up 1 base and J gave up 0 bases, with 8 bases separating them. CDR1 LNHDA and CDR2 SQIVND come from the germline V gene (reference sequence). The CDR3 extends over 15 amino acids. In DNA, the CDR3 is TGTGCCAGTAGTATAGGGCGGGTAAGCACAGATACGCAGTATTTT. Amino acids: CASSIGRVSTDTQYF.

The chain combines TRBV19 with TRBJ1-5, with 10 bases matching TRBD1. V lost 5 bases and J lost 4; bases outside the gene matches: 5. The CDR3 is 15 residues long. The germline V gene encodes CDR1 LNHDA and CDR2 SQIVND (reference sequence). The CDR3 sequence is CASSAMGQGNQPQHF. In DNA, the CDR3 is TGTGCCAGTAGTGCGATGGGACAGGGGAATCAGCCCCAGCATTTT.

This sequence joins TRBV7-9 and TRBJ2-5; TRBD2 matches 11 bases. After removal of 7 bases from V and 1 base from J, the junction contained 5 bases not matched to a gene. The germline V gene encodes CDR1 SEHNR and CDR2 FQNEAQ (reference sequence). The CDR3 covers 15 residues. CDR3 region: CASNPGTSGQETQYF. The CDR3 nucleotides are TGTGCCAGCAACCCCGGGACTAGCGGCCAAGAGACCCAGTACTTC. Full variable domain (remainder filled in from reference TRBV7-9 and TRBJ2-5): DTGVSQNPRHKITKRGQNVTFRCDPISEHNRLYWYRQTLGQGPEFLTYFQNEAQLEKSRLLSDRFSAERPKGSFSTLEIQRTEQGDSAMYLCASNPGTSGQETQYFGPGTRLLVL.

The genes are TRBV20-1 and TRBJ1-4; D is uncertain. Germline V gene lookup returns CDR1 DFQATT and CDR2 SNEGSKA (reference sequence). CDR3 length equals 11 residues. Trimming cost V 6 bases and J 3 bases, with 5 bases left between them. The CDR3, as DNA: TGCAGTGCCGAGGCTAATGAAAAACTGTTTTTT. This gives the protein CSAEANEKLFF.

The rearrangement links TRBV2 to TRBJ1-4, with D tentatively TRBD1 (5 bases). V was shortened by 7 bases and J by 13 bases, with 16 bases between the two germline ends. The CDR3 sequence is 12 residues long. CDR1 SNHLY and CDR2 FYNNEI come from the germline V gene. CDR3 in DNA: TGTGCCAGCAACCTGGGGCCGGAAGGACTGTTTTTT. As protein: CASNLGPEGLFF.

V usage is TRBV5-4 and J usage is TRBJ2-5; D is ambiguous. This CDR3 is 13 amino acids long. Trimming left V 0 bases short and J 2 bases short, with 5 bases between. Germline V gene data show CDR1 as SGHNT and CDR2 as YYREEE (reference sequence). This CDR3 reads CASSLEPQETQYF. The CDR3 DNA reads TGTGCCAGCAGCTTGGAGCCTCAAGAGACCCAGTACTTC. The full variable domain, completed using reference TRBV5-4 and TRBJ2-5, is ETGVTQSPTHLIKTRGQQVTLRCSSQSGHNTVSWYQQALGQGPQFIFQYYREEENGRGNFPPRFSGLQFPNYSSELNVNALELDDSALYLCASSLEPQETQYFGPGTRLLVL.

The V gene is TRBV6-5, the J gene TRBJ1-1; 8 bases agree with TRBD1. This CDR3 contains 16 residues. The germline V gene has CDR1 MNHEY and CDR2 SVGAGI. After removal of 4 bases from V and 4 bases from J, the junction contained 11 bases not matched to a gene. The CDR3 DNA sequence: TGTGCCAGCAGTTCAGGGGGCTGGCTTACCGTCACTGAAGCTTTCTTT. Protein product: CASSSGGWLTVTEAFF.

This clone came up once. This chain uses TRBV12-3 or TRBV12-4 with TRBJ2-3; D gene unclear. This CDR3 comprises 12 residues. The V end lost 5 bases, the J end lost 4 bases, and 7 bases lay between the germline ends. The CDR3 loop is CASSPLSDTQYF. DNA for the CDR3: TGTGCCAGCAGTCCACTATCAGATACGCAGTATTTT.

This clone showed up just once. This sequence joins TRBV9 and TRBJ2-1, with TRBD1 matching 10 bases. CDR3 size: 14 residues. The V and J ends lost 3 bases and 4 bases, in that order; junction bases with no gene match: 1. Germline V gives CDR1 SGDLS, CDR2 YYNGEE. CDR3 sequence: CASSGQGAYNEQFF. In DNA form, the CDR3 reads TGTGCCAGCAGCGGACAGGGGGCGTACAATGAGCAGTTCTTC.

This chain uses TRBV5-6 with TRBJ1-6; D perhaps matches TRBD1 (6 bases). The CDR3 length is 15 residues. Germline V CDR1 and CDR2: SGHDT, YYEEEE. Trimming stripped 3 bases from V and 7 bases from J, with 14 bases between. CDR3 amino acids: CASSSTGFWNSPLHF. Here the CDR3 DNA reads TGTGCCAGCAGCTCGACAGGATTCTGGAATTCACCCCTCCACTTT.

The V and J genes are TRBV4-3 and TRBJ2-3, with 10 bases aligning to TRBD2. This CDR3 spans 15 amino acids. The germline gives CDR1 LGHNA, CDR2 YSLEER. V was pared by 4 bases and J by 5 bases, with 6 bases of the junction left unmatched. The CDR3 region is CASSRKRGGQDTQYF. CDR3 sequence (DNA): TGCGCCAGCAGCCGGAAGCGGGGGGGCCAAGATACGCAGTATTTT.

This chain uses TRBV6-5 with TRBJ2-1; maybe TRBD2 (6 bases). V lost 7 bases, J lost 8 bases, and 21 bases lay in between. Germline V lookup: CDR1 MNHEY, CDR2 SVGAGI. The CDR3 covers 15 residues. CDR3 residues: CASKDGGTGADEQFF. CDR3 nucleotides: TGTGCCAGCAAAGATGGTGGGACTGGGGCCGATGAGCAGTTCTTC.

The chain uses TRBV18 and TRBJ2-5, with D perhaps TRBD2 (5 bases). The CDR3 has 13 residues. Trimming left V 5 bases short and J 4 bases short, with 11 bases between. CDR1 is KGHSH, CDR2 LQKENI, per germline. The CDR3 sequence is CASSASIGETQYF. The CDR3 region has the DNA TGTGCCAGCTCAGCTAGCATCGGAGAGACCCAGTACTTC.

This chain connects TRBV2 to TRBJ2-2; a possible D gene is TRBD1 (5 bases). Germline V gene sequence: CDR1 SNHLY, CDR2 FYNNEI. V shed 7 bases and J shed 4 bases, with 13 bases lying between them. The CDR3 spans 14 residues. CDR3 protein: CASTLTVSTGELFF. In nucleotides, the CDR3 is TGTGCCAGCACCTTGACAGTTAGCACCGGGGAGCTGTTTTTT.

Worth noting for this clone: One junction end disagrees with the germline gene, perhaps due to a read error. The V call is TRBV7-2, the J call TRBJ1-2; D gene uncertain. CDR1 SGHTA and CDR2 FQGNSA come from the germline V gene. This CDR3 spans 17 amino acids. Written as DNA, the CDR3 is TGTGCCAGCAGCCTAGCCCATCCCCCACGGGAGAAGGATGGCTACACCTTC. It specifies CASSLAHPPREKDGYTF. The full variable domain, in which reference TRBV7-2 and TRBJ1-2 provide the parts outside the CDR3, is GAGVSQSPSNKVTEKGKDVELRCDPISGHTALYWYRQSLGQGLEFLIYFQGNSAPDKSGLPSDRFSAERTGGSVSTLTIQRTQQEDSAVYLCASSLAHPPREKDGYTFGSGTRLTVV.

A few counts support this clone. The identical CDR3 is also encoded by other nucleotide sequences in the sample. This sequence joins TRBV19 and TRBJ2-7; 9 positions match TRBD1. Germline V CDR1 and CDR2: LNHDA, SQIVND (reference sequence). The length of the CDR3 is 14 residues. V lost 3 bases to trimming and J lost 4 bases; unmatched junction nucleotides: 4. The CDR3: CASSIGTGSYEQYF. The CDR3 region has the DNA TGTGCCAGTAGTATTGGGACAGGGTCTTACGAGCAGTACTTC.

This chain joins TRBV7-2 and TRBJ1-3; D ambiguous. V gave up 0 bases and J gave up 6 bases, with 6 bases separating them. This CDR3 contains 13 residues. Germline V CDR1 and CDR2: SGHTA, FQGNSA. CDR3 DNA sequence: TGTGCCAGCAGCTTAGCCTCCTTAAACACCATATATTTT. Its translation is CASSLASLNTIYF.

This clone was picked up one time. J is TRBJ2-3 and V is TRBV21-1; the table names TRBD2, a call not compared with the DNA. TRBV21-1 is a pseudogene segment. This CDR3 is 16 amino acids long. The CDR3 DNA reads as TGTGCCAGCAGCACCTCCACTAGCCCGCACACAGATACGCAGTATTTT. Amino acids: CASSTSTSPHTDTQYF.

This clone was seen a few times. CDR3 region: CASSQAGGSNQPQHF. As DNA, the CDR3 is TGCGCCAGCAGCCAAGCAGGGGGCAGCAATCAGCCCCAGCATTTT. The chain recombines TRBV4-1 with TRBJ1-5; TRBD1 aligns across 8 bases. CDR1 and CDR2 from the germline V gene are MGHRA and YSYEKL. This CDR3 comprises 15 residues. The J segment lost 1 base and the V segment lost 1 base, leaving 0 bases of the junction unmatched.

This chain connects TRBV2 to TRBJ2-1; 7 bases are a match to TRBD2. With 3 bases clipped from V and 4 bases from J, the junction kept 9 bases outside the gene matches. The CDR3 runs to 16 residues. Germline CDR1 reads SNHLY; CDR2 reads FYNNEI. The CDR3 here is CASSDSRAGPYNEQFF. The CDR3 DNA reads TGTGCCAGCAGTGACTCGCGAGCGGGGCCTTACAATGAGCAGTTCTTC.

Worth noting for this clone: One end of the junction fails to match germline, which may point to a read error. V usage is TRBV2 and J usage is TRBJ2-1, with 12 bases aligning to TRBD1. The germline CDR1 and CDR2 sequences are SNHLY and FYNNEI. The CDR3 covers 10 residues. Here the CDR3 reads CASRDRGLLF. DNA of the CDR3: TGTGCCAGCCGGGACAGGGGGCTCCTCTTC.

V usage is TRBV4-3 and J usage is TRBJ1-2, with D possibly TRBD1 on 6 matching bases. The CDR3 totals 15 residues. Germline V lookup: CDR1 LGHNA, CDR2 YSLEER. V was cut by 2 bases and J by 3 bases, with 13 bases left in between. CDR3 DNA sequence: TGCGCCAGCAGCCAATTTGCCAGGGGCGACTATGGCTACACCTTC. It yields the protein CASSQFARGDYGYTF.